This T cell receptor (beta chain) stems from a study of identical twins. Via MiXCR, TCRdb re-called the 5' RACE reads, giving one row per CDR3 protein. The sample consists of some 250,000 distinct CDR3 sequences, 5.5% to 7.5% of them appearing once. This clonotype was found many times. The CDR3 consists of 10 residues. The V gene's germline CDR1 is MNHEY and CDR2 SVGAGI. The V end was cut by 6 bases, the J end by 7 bases, with 4 bases between. The sample was also linked to a second study, of T cells expressing NK-cell markers.

The chain links TRBV6-5 to TRBJ2-1; D call uncertain. This receptor was taken from a woman younger than 30 in good health. Specimen: CD8+ T cells sorted from blood. The chain's CDR3 is CASRGNEQFF. The CDR3 bases are TGTGCCAGCAGGGGGAATGAGCAGTTCTTC.